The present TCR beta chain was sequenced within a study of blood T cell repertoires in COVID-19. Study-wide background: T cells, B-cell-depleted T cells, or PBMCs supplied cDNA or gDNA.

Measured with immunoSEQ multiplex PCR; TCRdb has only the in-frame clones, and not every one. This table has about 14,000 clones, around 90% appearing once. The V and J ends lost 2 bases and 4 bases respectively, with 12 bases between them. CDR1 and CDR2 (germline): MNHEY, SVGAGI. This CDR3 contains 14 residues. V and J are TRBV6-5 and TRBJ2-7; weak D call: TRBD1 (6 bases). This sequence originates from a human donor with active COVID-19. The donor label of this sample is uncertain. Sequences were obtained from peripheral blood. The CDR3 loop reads CASSYVGTGYEQYF. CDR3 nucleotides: TGTGCCAGCAGTTACGTGGGAACAGGGTACGAGCAGTACTTC.